These T cell receptor beta chains were read from a single sample in a study of blood T cell repertoires in COVID-19. TCRdb's table, derived via immunoSEQ multiplex PCR, lists solely in-frame clones and lacks some. The data show roughly 280,000 clones, roughly 80% seen once. Sequencing was carried out using peripheral blood. Receptor source: a man aged 55-75 years with acute or convalescent COVID-19. The CDR3 runs from the conserved cysteine through the conserved F or W. The D gene is left open where the match is weak. Some rows have no size entry. The others give once, few or many, or a class for an expanded clone.

DNA	CDR3	size	V	J	D
TGTGCCTGGAGTCATCGGGCGGGGGGGCTGTTCTTC	CAWSHRAGGLFF	.	TRBV30	TRBJ2-1	TRBD2
TGTGCCAGCAGCGCCTCGGGACAGGGTTGGGATCAGCCCCAGCATTTT	CASSASGQGWDQPQHF	few	TRBV7-8	TRBJ1-5	TRBD1
TGTGCCAGCAGCCCGGACTACGGAGGGGGCACAGATACGCAGTATTTT	CASSPDYGGGTDTQYF	.	TRBV7-9	TRBJ2-3	.
TGTGCCAGTAGTCTCCAGACAGGATATAGCAATCAGCCCCAGCATTTT	CASSLQTGYSNQPQHF	.	TRBV19	TRBJ1-5	.
TGTGCCAGCAGTTACCCTGACGGGTCGTCCCTCCACTTT	CASSYPDGSSLHF	.	TRBV6-6	TRBJ1-6	.
TGCAGCGTTGAAGGCCAGGGGGTTCTAGTTGAGCAGTTCTTC	CSVEGQGVLVEQFF	.	TRBV29-1	TRBJ2-1	TRBD1
TGTGCCAGCAGTTTTTCCCCCAACAGGGATCCCTACGAGCAGTACTTC	CASSFSPNRDPYEQYF	.	TRBV27	TRBJ2-7	.
TGTGCCAGCAGTTTATCTGAACAGGGTACTGAAGCTTTCTTT	CASSLSEQGTEAFF	.	TRBV28	TRBJ1-1	.
TGTGCCAGTAGTATAGGGGGTTGGGGGCATGTCGGGGAGCTGTTTTTT	CASSIGGWGHVGELFF	.	TRBV19	TRBJ2-2	.
TGCGCCAGCAGTAGTTTTCCGGGTCCAACCGGGGATAGCAATCAGCCCCAGCATTTT	CASSSFPGPTGDSNQPQHF	.	TRBV10-2	TRBJ1-5	.
TGTGCCAGCAATCGGAACACTGAAGCTTTCTTT	CASNRNTEAFF	.	TRBV12-3/TRBV12-4	TRBJ1-1	.
TGTGCCAGCAGCTTACAGGGTAGCGAGCAGTACTTC	CASSLQGSEQYF	.	TRBV11-3	TRBJ2-7	.
TGCAGCGTTGGAGGGGGCGGTAATTCACCCCTCCACTTT	CSVGGGGNSPLHF	.	TRBV29-1	TRBJ1-6	TRBD1
TGTGCCACCAGTGATTGTAATACCTTC	CATSDCNTF	.	TRBV24-1	TRBJ1-2	.
TGTGCCAGCAGTTTACCTTCAGGGACAGGCTGGGGCTACACCTTC	CASSLPSGTGWGYTF	.	TRBV28	TRBJ1-2	TRBD1
TGTGCCAGTGGAGGACGGCCCGATTTTCCCCTCGGGCAGTTCTTC	CASGGRPDFPLGQFF	.	TRBV19	TRBJ2-1	.
TGTGCCAGCAGTTTCGGACAGGGGTACTACGAGCAGTACTTC	CASSFGQGYYEQYF	.	TRBV6-5	TRBJ2-7	TRBD1
TGCGCCAGCAGCTTGGCCCCAGCGCAGGGGCCCTACAATGAGCAGTTCTTC	CASSLAPAQGPYNEQFF	.	TRBV5-1	TRBJ2-1	.
TGTGCCAGCAGTATAACAGGGAATCAGCCCCAGCATTTT	CASSITGNQPQHF	few	TRBV6-2/TRBV6-3	TRBJ1-5	.
TGTGCCAGCAGTCTAGCGGGGGGCCGCAATGAGCAGTTCTTC	CASSLAGGRNEQFF	.	TRBV2	TRBJ2-1	TRBD2
TGTGCCAGCAGTGATGGCAGGGGGCCCGGGGCCAACGTCCTGACTTTC	CASSDGRGPGANVLTF	.	TRBV6-1	TRBJ2-6	TRBD1
TGTGCCAGCAGCCCCGCAATGGATGGACAGTACGAGCAGTACTTC	CASSPAMDGQYEQYF	.	TRBV21-1	TRBJ2-7	.
TGCGCCAGCAGCTTGGGCGGGTCAGGGGGCGCAACAGATACGCAGTATTTT	CASSLGGSGGATDTQYF	.	TRBV5-1	TRBJ2-3	TRBD1
TGTGCCAGCAGCCCGCGACAGGGCAAGACTGGAAATATGGAAGCTTTCTTT	CASSPRQGKTGNMEAFF	.	TRBV5-4	TRBJ1-1	TRBD1
TGTGCCAGCAGTTTACTGGCTTTGGCCGGGGAGCTGTTTTTT	CASSLLALAGELFF	.	TRBV27	TRBJ2-2	.
TGTGCCAGCGGGACTCCCCACACAGATACGCAGTATTTT	CASGTPHTDTQYF	.	TRBV7-9	TRBJ2-3	.
TGTGCCAGCAGCTCGAGGACAGGGACTCCTGCTGGGGCCAACGTCCTGACTTTC	CASSSRTGTPAGANVLTF	once	TRBV5-4	TRBJ2-6	TRBD1
TGTGCCAGCAGTTACGGGACAGGGGGACTAGCGGGAGGACCACCCTACGAGCAGTACTTC	CASSYGTGGLAGGPPYEQYF	.	TRBV28	TRBJ2-7	TRBD2
TGTGCCACCAGTGAACAGCCATTCCGGGACAGGTGGAACGAGCAGTACTTC	CATSEQPFRDRWNEQYF	.	TRBV24-1	TRBJ2-7	TRBD1
TGTGCCAGTAGTACCCGGGGAGGGACGGATACGCAGTATTTT	CASSTRGGTDTQYF	.	TRBV19	TRBJ2-3	TRBD2
TGCGCCAGCAACCCGGACAGGGGGGAAGATTATGGCTACACCTTC	CASNPDRGEDYGYTF	.	TRBV5-1	TRBJ1-2	TRBD1
TGCGCCAGCAGCCCCGGGACAGCCCAAGAGACCCAGTACTTC	CASSPGTAQETQYF	.	TRBV5-1	TRBJ2-5	TRBD1
TGTGCCAGCAGACCGACTAGCGGGGGGCCGGTGGATACGCAGTATTTT	CASRPTSGGPVDTQYF	.	TRBV5-4	TRBJ2-3	TRBD2
TGTGCCAGCAGCACTTCAATCCAACTCAATCAGCCCCAGCATTTT	CASSTSIQLNQPQHF	.	TRBV6-5	TRBJ1-5	.
TGTGCCAGCTCACCGTTGACAGGGGCAGCTAACTATGGCTACACCTTC	CASSPLTGAANYGYTF	.	TRBV18	TRBJ1-2	TRBD1
TGTGCCAGCAGCTTAGCCTCGGACAGCTATGGCTACACCTTC	CASSLASDSYGYTF	once	TRBV7-9	TRBJ1-2	.
TGTGCCAGTAGTTGGGCGCAGGATCAGCCCCAGCATTTT	CASSWAQDQPQHF	few	TRBV19	TRBJ1-5	.
TGTGCCAGCAGTTTGGGGACAGGGGGACTAGAGACCCAGTACTTC	CASSLGTGGLETQYF	few	TRBV28	TRBJ2-5	TRBD1
TGTGCCAGCTCACCGGGGGGGAGAGGCCAAAACATTCAGTACTTC	CASSPGGRGQNIQYF	.	TRBV18	TRBJ2-4	TRBD2